This TCR beta chain was recorded in a study of blood T cell repertoires in COVID-19. Study-wide background: The study drew acute and convalescent COVID-19 samples from the United States, Italy and Spain. PBMCs, B-cell-depleted T cells, or T cells provided the cDNA or gDNA that made up the material.

Assay used: immunoSEQ multiplex PCR; TCRdb lists only in-frame clones, some missing. The sample includes approximately 250,000 clones, roughly 88% of them seen just once. Germline-derived CDR1 and CDR2 are GTSNPN and SVGIG (reference sequence). The CDR3 loop spans 13 amino acids. Trimming took off 0 bases at V and 1 base at J, with 6 bases between the two ends. The sequence was collected from a man aged 40-49 years who had recovered from COVID-19. The sequenced sample was peripheral blood. V usage is TRBV30 and J usage is TRBJ1-2; the D is unclear. The chain's CDR3 is CAWSVLGNYGYTF. In DNA form, the CDR3 reads TGTGCCTGGAGTGTACTCGGTAACTATGGCTACACCTTC.